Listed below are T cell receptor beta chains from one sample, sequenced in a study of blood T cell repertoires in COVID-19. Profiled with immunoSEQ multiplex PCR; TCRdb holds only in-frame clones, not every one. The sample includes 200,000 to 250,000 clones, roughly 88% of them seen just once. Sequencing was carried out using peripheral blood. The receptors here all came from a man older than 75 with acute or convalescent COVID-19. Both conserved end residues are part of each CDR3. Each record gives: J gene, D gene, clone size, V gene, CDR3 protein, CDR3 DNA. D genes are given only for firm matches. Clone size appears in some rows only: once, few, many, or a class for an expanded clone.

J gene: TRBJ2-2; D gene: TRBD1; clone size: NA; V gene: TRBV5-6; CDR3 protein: CASSFGQGTGELFF; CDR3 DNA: TGTGCCAGCAGCTTCGGACAGGGCACCGGGGAGCTGTTTTTT
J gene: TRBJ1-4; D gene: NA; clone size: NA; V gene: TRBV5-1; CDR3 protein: CASSKDGRSNEKLFF; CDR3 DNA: TGCGCCAGCAGCAAAGACGGGAGGTCTAATGAAAAACTGTTTTTT
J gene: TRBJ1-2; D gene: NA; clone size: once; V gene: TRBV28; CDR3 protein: CASSSPSDRWGYTF; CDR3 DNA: TGTGCCAGCAGTTCACCTTCGGACAGATGGGGCTACACCTTC
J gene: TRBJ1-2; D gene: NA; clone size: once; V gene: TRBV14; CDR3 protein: CASSPWTGLQNYGYTF; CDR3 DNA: TGTGCCAGCAGCCCATGGACGGGGTTGCAAAACTATGGCTACACCTTC
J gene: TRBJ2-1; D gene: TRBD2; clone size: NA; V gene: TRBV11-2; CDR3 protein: CASSPGLAGGRAYNEQFF; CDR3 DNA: TGTGCCAGCAGCCCGGGACTAGCGGGGGGGAGGGCCTACAATGAGCAGTTCTTC
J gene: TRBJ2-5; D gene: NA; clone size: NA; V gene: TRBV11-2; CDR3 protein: CASGRDTLSRETQYF; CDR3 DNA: TGTGCCAGCGGCAGGGACACCCTCTCTCGAGAGACCCAGTACTTC
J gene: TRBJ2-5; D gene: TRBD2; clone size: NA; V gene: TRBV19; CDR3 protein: CASSAGGSGETQYF; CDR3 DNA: TGTGCCAGTAGTGCGGGGGGATCGGGGGAGACCCAGTACTTC
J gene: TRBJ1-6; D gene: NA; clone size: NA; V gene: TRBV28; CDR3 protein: CASSLARSNSPLHF; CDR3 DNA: TGTGCCAGCAGTTTAGCCAGGTCTAATTCACCCCTCCACTTT
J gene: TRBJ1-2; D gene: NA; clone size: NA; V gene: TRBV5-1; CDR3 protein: CASQDPRGGGYTF; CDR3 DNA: TGCGCCAGCCAAGACCCAAGAGGAGGTGGCTACACCTTC
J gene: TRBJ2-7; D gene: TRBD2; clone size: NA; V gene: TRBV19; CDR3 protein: CASKASGPYEQYF; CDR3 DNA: TGTGCCAGTAAGGCTAGCGGGCCCTACGAGCAGTACTTC
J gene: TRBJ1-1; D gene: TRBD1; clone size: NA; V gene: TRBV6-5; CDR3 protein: CASKGQGNLNTEAFF; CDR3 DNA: TGTGCCAGCAAGGGACAGGGTAACTTGAACACTGAAGCTTTCTTT
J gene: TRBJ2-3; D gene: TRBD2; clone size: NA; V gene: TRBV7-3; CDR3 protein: CASSSLADPSTDTQYF; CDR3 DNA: TGTGCCAGCAGCTCTCTAGCGGATCCTAGCACAGATACGCAGTATTTT
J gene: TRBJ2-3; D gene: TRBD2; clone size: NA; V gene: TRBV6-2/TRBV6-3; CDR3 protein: CASSSLASGVTDTQYF; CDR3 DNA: TGTGCCAGCAGTTCCCTCGCTAGCGGGGTCACAGATACGCAGTATTTT
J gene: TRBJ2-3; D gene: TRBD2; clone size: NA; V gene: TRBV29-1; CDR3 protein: CSVVSGGGFADTQYF; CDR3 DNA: TGCAGCGTTGTAAGTGGGGGGGGATTCGCAGATACGCAGTATTTT
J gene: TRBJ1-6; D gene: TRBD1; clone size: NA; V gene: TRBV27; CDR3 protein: CASSLSMTGSHSPLHF; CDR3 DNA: TGTGCCAGCAGTTTATCGATGACAGGGAGCCATTCACCCCTCCACTTT
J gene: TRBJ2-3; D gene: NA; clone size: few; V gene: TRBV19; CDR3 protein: CASSIDRENTQYF; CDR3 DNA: TGTGCCAGTAGTATAGATCGAGAGAATACGCAGTATTTT
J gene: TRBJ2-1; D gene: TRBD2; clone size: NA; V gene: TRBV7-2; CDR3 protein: CASSPGLAGGEQFF; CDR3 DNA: TGTGCCAGCAGCCCCGGACTAGCGGGCGGGGAGCAGTTCTTC
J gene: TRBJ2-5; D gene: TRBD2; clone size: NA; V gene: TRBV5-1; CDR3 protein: CASSLALAVQETQYF; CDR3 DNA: TGCGCCAGCAGCTTGGCCCTAGCGGTACAAGAGACCCAGTACTTC
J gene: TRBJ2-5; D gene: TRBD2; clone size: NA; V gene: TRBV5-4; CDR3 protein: CASNRGGQASQETQYF; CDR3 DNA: TGTGCCAGCAATCGGGGGGGCCAAGCGTCTCAAGAGACCCAGTACTTC
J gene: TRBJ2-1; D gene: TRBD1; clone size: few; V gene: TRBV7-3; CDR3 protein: CASSLNSGQGMNEQFF; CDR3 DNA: TGTGCCAGCAGCTTAAATTCGGGACAGGGTATGAATGAGCAGTTCTTC
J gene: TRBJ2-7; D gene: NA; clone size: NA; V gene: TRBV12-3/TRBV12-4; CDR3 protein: CASSLLGVDEQYF; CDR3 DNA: TGTGCCAGCAGTTTATTAGGGGTCGACGAGCAGTACTTC
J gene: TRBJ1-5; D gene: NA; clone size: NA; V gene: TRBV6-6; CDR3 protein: CASSYSGVSNQPQHF; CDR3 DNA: TGTGCCAGCAGTTACTCAGGGGTGAGCAATCAGCCCCAGCATTTT
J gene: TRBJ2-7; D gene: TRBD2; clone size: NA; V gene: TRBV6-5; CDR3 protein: CANSPGTSGSYEQYF; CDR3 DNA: TGTGCCAATTCCCCAGGGACTAGCGGATCCTACGAGCAGTACTTC
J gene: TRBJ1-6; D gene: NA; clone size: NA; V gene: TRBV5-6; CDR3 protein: CASSPTGTRSSPLHF; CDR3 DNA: TGTGCCAGCAGCCCTACAGGGACGAGGAGTTCACCCCTCCACTTT
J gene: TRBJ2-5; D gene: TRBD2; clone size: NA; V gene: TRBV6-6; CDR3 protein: CASVSGIGPETQYF; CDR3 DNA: TGTGCCAGCGTTAGCGGGATTGGCCCGGAGACCCAGTACTTC
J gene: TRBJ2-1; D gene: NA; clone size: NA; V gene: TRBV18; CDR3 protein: CASSPFRRGGYNEQFF; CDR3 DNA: TGTGCCAGCTCACCATTTCGGAGAGGTGGCTACAATGAGCAGTTCTTC
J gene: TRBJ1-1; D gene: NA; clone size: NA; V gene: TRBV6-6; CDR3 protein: CASSYSFGEAFF; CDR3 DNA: TGTGCCAGCAGTTACTCATTCGGGGAAGCTTTCTTT
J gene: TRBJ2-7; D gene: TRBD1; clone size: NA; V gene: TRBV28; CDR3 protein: CASSQGQGLYYEQYF; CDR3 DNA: TGTGCCAGCAGCCAAGGACAGGGGCTATATTACGAGCAGTACTTC
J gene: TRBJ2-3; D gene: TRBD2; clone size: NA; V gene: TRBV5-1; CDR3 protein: CASSFLAGGSTDTQYF; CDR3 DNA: TGCGCCAGCAGCTTTCTTGCGGGAGGGAGCACAGATACGCAGTATTTT
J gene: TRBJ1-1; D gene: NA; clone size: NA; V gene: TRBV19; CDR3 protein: CAIRTAGEAFF; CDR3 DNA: TGTGCCATCAGGACAGCCGGAGAAGCTTTCTTT
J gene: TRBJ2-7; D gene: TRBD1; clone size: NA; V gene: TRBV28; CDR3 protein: CASSLYGQGAREQYF; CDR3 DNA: TGTGCCAGCAGTTTATACGGACAGGGGGCGCGAGAGCAGTACTTC
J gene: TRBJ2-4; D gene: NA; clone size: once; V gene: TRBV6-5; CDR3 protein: CASSSGEGGNIQYF; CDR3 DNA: TGTGCCAGCAGTTCGGGGGAGGGGGGAAACATTCAGTACTTC
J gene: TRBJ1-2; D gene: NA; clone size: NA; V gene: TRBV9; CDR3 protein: CASSAGDQDTGGGYTF; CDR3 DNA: TGTGCCAGCAGCGCGGGGGATCAAGACACGGGTGGTGGCTACACCTTC
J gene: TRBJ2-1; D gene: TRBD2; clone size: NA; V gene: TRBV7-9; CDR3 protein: CASSHSGTTYNEQFF; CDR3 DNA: TGTGCCAGCAGCCATAGCGGGACAACCTACAATGAGCAGTTCTTC
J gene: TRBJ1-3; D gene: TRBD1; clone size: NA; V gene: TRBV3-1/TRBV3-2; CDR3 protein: CASTRTGKGNTIYF; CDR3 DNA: TGTGCCAGCACCCGGACAGGGAAAGGAAACACCATATATTTT
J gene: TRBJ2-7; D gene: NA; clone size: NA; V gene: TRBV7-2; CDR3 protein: CASRAGGTSFYEQYF; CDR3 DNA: TGTGCCAGCAGGGCCGGCGGGACTTCCTTTTACGAGCAGTACTTC
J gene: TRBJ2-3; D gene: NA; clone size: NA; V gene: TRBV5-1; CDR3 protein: CASSASVPDTQYF; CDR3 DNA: TGCGCCAGCAGCGCGAGCGTTCCAGATACGCAGTATTTT
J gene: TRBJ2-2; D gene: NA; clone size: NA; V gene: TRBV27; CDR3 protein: CASSLAGTTNTGELFF; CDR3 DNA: TGTGCCAGCAGTTTGGCCGGGACAACGAACACCGGGGAGCTGTTTTTT
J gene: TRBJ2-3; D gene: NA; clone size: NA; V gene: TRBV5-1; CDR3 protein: CASSSRLESDTQYF; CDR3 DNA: TGCGCCAGCAGCTCGAGACTAGAATCGGATACGCAGTATTTT
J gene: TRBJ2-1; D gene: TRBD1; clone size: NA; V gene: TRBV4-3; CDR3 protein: CASSPGTGAYNEQFF; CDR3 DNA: TGCGCCAGCAGCCCCGGGACAGGGGCCTACAATGAGCAGTTCTTC
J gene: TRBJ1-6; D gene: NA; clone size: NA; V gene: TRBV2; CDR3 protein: CASSEPGTQGTLHF; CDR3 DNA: TGTGCCAGCAGTGAACCCGGGACACAGGGTACCCTCCACTTT
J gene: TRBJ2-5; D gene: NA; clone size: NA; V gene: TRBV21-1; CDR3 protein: CASSKQTGHSQETQYF; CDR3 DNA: TGTGCCAGCAGCAAACAAACGGGACATTCTCAAGAGACCCAGTACTTC
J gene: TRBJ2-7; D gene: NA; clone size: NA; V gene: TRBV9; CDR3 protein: CASSVGGGGPTDF; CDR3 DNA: TGTGCCAGCAGCGTAGGAGGGGGGGGCCCCACGGACTTC
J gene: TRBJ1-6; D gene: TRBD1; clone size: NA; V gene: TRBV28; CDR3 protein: CASSSYSTGSASPLHF; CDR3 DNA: TGTGCCAGCAGTTCCTACTCGACAGGGTCAGCTTCACCCCTCCACTTT
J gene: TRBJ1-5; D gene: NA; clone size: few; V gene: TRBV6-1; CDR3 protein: CASSEGGSSQPQHF; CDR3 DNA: TGTGCCAGCAGTGAGGGAGGGTCAAGCCAGCCCCAGCATTTT
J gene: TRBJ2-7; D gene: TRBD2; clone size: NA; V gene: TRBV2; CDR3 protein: CASRLRLAGGPYEQYF; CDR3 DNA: TGTGCCAGCAGACTTAGACTAGCGGGGGGGCCCTACGAGCAGTACTTC
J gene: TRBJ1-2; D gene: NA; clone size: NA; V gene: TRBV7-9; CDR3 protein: CASSHDGANYGYTF; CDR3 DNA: TGTGCCAGCAGCCATGACGGGGCTAACTATGGCTACACCTTC
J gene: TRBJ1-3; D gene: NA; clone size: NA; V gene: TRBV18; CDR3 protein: CASSPRRGLQGKSDTIYF; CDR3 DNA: TGTGCCAGCTCACCACGTCGAGGTCTGCAGGGAAAATCAGACACCATATATTTT
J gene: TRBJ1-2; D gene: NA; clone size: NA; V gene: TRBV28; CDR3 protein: CASSLYLNLDAYGYTF; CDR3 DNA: TGTGCCAGCAGTTTATACCTAAATCTCGATGCCTATGGCTACACCTTC
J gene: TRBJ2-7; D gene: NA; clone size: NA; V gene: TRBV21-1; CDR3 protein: CASSTPLAGGSKYYEQYF; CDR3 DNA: TGTGCCAGCAGCACCCCACTAGCGGGAGGCTCAAAGTACTACGAGCAGTACTTC
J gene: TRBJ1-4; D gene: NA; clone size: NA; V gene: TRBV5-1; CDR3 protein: CASSLAAAGREKLFF; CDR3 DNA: TGCGCCAGCAGCTTGGCCGCGGCAGGGCGTGAAAAACTGTTTTTT